These 20 T cell receptor beta chains were sequenced from one sample in a study of blood T cell repertoires in COVID-19 (dated by TCRdb to 2018 to 2021). Libraries were constructed by the immunoSEQ multiplex PCR assay. This is the immuneACCESS table as TCRdb keeps it, with only in-frame sequences that have V and J called. A part of the clones is gone; compared with another copy, unresolved V genes explain less than half, and the rest is unexplained. In all, the sample holds some 190,000 clones, and nearly 80% of those were seen once. In total, the top ten clones hold roughly 14% of the sample. The sequencing input was PBMCs or T cells enriched from blood (not recorded which). These receptor sequences come from a man aged 60 to 75 who had been exposed to COVID-19.

The rearrangement uses TRBV5-4 and TRBJ1-1; D is ambiguous. The CDR3 covers 14 residues. CDR1 SGHNT and CDR2 YYREEE come from the germline V gene (reference sequence). V gave up 0 bases and J gave up 4 bases, with 10 bases separating them. CDR3 nucleotide sequence: TGTGCCAGCAGCTTGGTCGACATCGGCACTGAAGCTTTCTTT. Translation: CASSLVDIGTEAFF. Complete variable domain (other parts from reference TRBV5-4 and TRBJ1-1): ETGVTQSPTHLIKTRGQQVTLRCSSQSGHNTVSWYQQALGQGPQFIFQYYREEENGRGNFPPRFSGLQFPNYSSELNVNALELDDSALYLCASSLVDIGTEAFFGQGTRLTVV.

This clone was found a few times. The genes are TRBV5-4 and TRBJ1-1; D ambiguous. Trimming removed 5 bases from V and 2 bases from J, with 10 bases in between. CDR1 SGHNT and CDR2 YYREEE come from the germline V gene (reference sequence). This CDR3 is built from 13 residues. The CDR3 sequence is CASSQQPNTEAFF. The CDR3 nucleotides are TGTGCCAGCAGTCAACAGCCTAACACTGAAGCTTTCTTT.

The chain joins TRBV30 to TRBJ2-1; 7 bases line up with TRBD1. The CDR3 has 15 residues. Trimming took 3 bases from V and 4 from J; bases not matched to a gene: 9. CDR1 and CDR2 from the germline V gene are GTSNPN and SVGIG (reference sequence). For the CDR3, the DNA is TGTGCCTGGAGGGTAAACAGGGGAAATTACAATGAGCAGTTCTTC. This translates into CAWRVNRGNYNEQFF.

V gene TRBV29-1 combines with J gene TRBJ1-1; D is ambiguous. Looked up from germline, CDR1 is SQVTM and CDR2 is ANQGSEA. V was pared by 2 bases and J by 1 base, with 8 bases between. The CDR3 spans 13 residues. The CDR3 region is CSVESGRNTEAFF. In DNA form, the CDR3 reads TGCAGCGTTGAAAGCGGCCGGAACACTGAAGCTTTCTTT.

The chain joins TRBV28 to TRBJ2-7; unclear D gene. Germline assignment: CDR1 MDHEN and CDR2 SYDVKM. The V end lost 7 bases, the J end lost 7 bases, and 14 bases lay between the germline ends. The CDR3 totals 12 residues. CDR3 coding DNA: TGTGCCAGCAACCTTTTGGGCCGGGAGCAGTACTTC. Translating gives CASNLLGREQYF.

The chain is built from TRBV6-5 and TRBJ1-2, with D hard to call. V was trimmed by 6 bases and J by 5 bases, leaving 10 bases between them. The CDR3 is made up of 12 amino acids. The germline V gene has CDR1 MNHEY and CDR2 SVGAGI. The CDR3 DNA reads TGTGCCAGCAGCGAGCGAGGGTATGGCTACACCTTC. Amino acid sequence: CASSERGYGYTF.

This clone was seen a few times. The chain has TRBV14 and TRBJ2-7; no clear D. The CDR3 consists of 15 residues. V gave up 1 base and J gave up 7 bases, with 17 bases separating them. Looked up from germline, CDR1 is SGHDN and CDR2 is FVKESK. CDR3 region: CASSQGGLPLEEQYF. The CDR3 coding sequence is TGTGCCAGCAGCCAAGGAGGCCTACCGCTGGAGGAGCAGTACTTC.

This chain uses TRBV12-3 or TRBV12-4 with TRBJ1-2, with 7 bases identical to TRBD1. V shed 6 bases and J 4 bases; nucleotides not matched to a gene: 2. The CDR3 extends over 12 amino acids. This CDR3 is CASRTGIYGYTF. CDR3 bases: TGTGCCAGCAGGACAGGGATCTATGGCTACACCTTC.

V and J are TRBV7-2 and TRBJ1-3, with 10 bases matching TRBD1. Germline V lookup: CDR1 SGHTA, CDR2 FQGNSA. The J segment lost 4 bases and the V segment lost 5 bases, leaving 5 bases of the junction unmatched. The CDR3 covers 15 residues. This chain's CDR3 is CASSRTGGTGNTIYF. For the CDR3, the DNA is TGTGCCAGCAGCCGGACAGGGGGTACAGGAAACACCATATATTTT.

V is TRBV28 and J is TRBJ2-7; 14 nucleotides agree with TRBD2. V trimming: 5 bases; J trimming: 6 bases; junction bases outside the gene matches: 6. The CDR3 is 15 amino acids. Germline CDR1 reads MDHEN; CDR2 reads SYDVKM. CDR3 residues: CASSLGLAGGVEQYF. In nucleotides, the CDR3 is TGTGCCAGCAGTCTCGGACTAGCGGGAGGAGTCGAGCAGTACTTC.

This clone showed up just a few times. This chain links TRBV5-4 with TRBJ2-4; a weak D match, TRBD1 (7 bases). Trimming took off 4 bases at V and 3 bases at J, with 17 bases between the two ends. Per the germline V gene, CDR1 is SGHNT and CDR2 is YYREEE (reference sequence). The length of the CDR3 is 16 residues. CDR3 loop: CASSPTGPGVKNIQYF. The CDR3, as DNA: TGTGCCAGCAGCCCGACAGGGCCGGGGGTCAAAAACATTCAGTACTTC.

The J gene is TRBJ2-7, the V gene TRBV14, with a possible D match to TRBD1 (5 bases). The V end was cut by 6 bases, the J end by 5 bases, with 17 bases between. The CDR3 extends over 14 amino acids. Germline CDR1 is SGHDN and CDR2 is FVKESK. CDR3 residues: CASRLTQGKNEQYF. The CDR3 DNA is TGTGCCAGCAGGCTCACCCAGGGAAAGAACGAGCAGTACTTC.

The V call is TRBV27, the J call TRBJ1-2; TRBD1 matches at 8 bases. The V and J ends lost 8 bases and 4 bases, in that order; junction bases with no gene match: 12. Germline values: CDR1 MNHEY, CDR2 SMNVEV (reference sequence). The CDR3 totals 15 residues. The CDR3: CASAPRTGYGYGYTF. CDR3 in DNA: TGTGCCAGCGCCCCACGGACAGGGTACGGCTATGGCTACACCTTC.

V is TRBV4-3 and J is TRBJ1-6, with TRBD1 as a possible D gene (5 bases). CDR3 length equals 15 residues. CDR1 is LGHNA, CDR2 YSLEER, per germline. Trimming took off 1 base at V and 3 bases at J, with 7 bases between the two ends. The CDR3 bases are TGCGCCAGCAGCCAAGTAGGGGTCTATAATTCACCCCTCCACTTT. This gives the protein CASSQVGVYNSPLHF.

The rearrangement uses TRBV3-1 (or the pseudogene TRBV3-2) and TRBJ2-7, with 8 nucleotides matching TRBD2. V trimming: 1 base; J trimming: 4 bases; junction bases outside the gene matches: 12. This CDR3 comprises 17 residues. CDR1 is LGHDT, CDR2 YNNKEL, per germline (reference sequence). In DNA form, the CDR3 reads TGTGCCAGCAGCCAAGCCGGGACTAGTGTAGTGGCTTACGAGCAGTACTTC. It translates to CASSQAGTSVVAYEQYF.

V gene TRBV19 combines with J gene TRBJ1-3, with 10 bases that match TRBD1. Germline CDR1 reads LNHDA; CDR2 reads SQIVND (reference sequence). Unmatched junction bases numbered 2, after V lost 5 bases and J lost 7 bases. CDR3 length: 13 amino acids. CDR3 nucleotide sequence: TGTGCCAGTAGTGCGGGACAGGGGAACACCATATATTTT. Residues: CASSAGQGNTIYF.

The chain's CDR3 is CASKQGGYNEQFF. CDR3 DNA sequence: TGTGCCAGTAAGCAGGGGGGCTACAATGAGCAGTTCTTC. The chain uses TRBV19 and TRBJ2-1; weak D call: TRBD1 (7 bases). V lost 7 bases, J lost 3 bases, and 10 bases lay in between. This CDR3 comprises 13 residues. Germline CDR1 LNHDA, CDR2 SQIVND (reference sequence).

The genes are TRBV2 and TRBJ1-4; TRBD1 agrees at 10 bases. Germline lookup yields CDR1 SNHLY and CDR2 FYNNEI. The CDR3 extends over 15 amino acids. The J segment lost 8 bases and the V segment lost 6 bases, leaving 9 bases of the junction unmatched. The CDR3 loop is CASSTGTGVFEKLFF. The CDR3 DNA reads as TGTGCCAGCAGCACTGGGACAGGGGTGTTCGAAAAACTGTTTTTT.

Written as DNA, the CDR3 is TGTGCCAGCAGCTTGCACTGGGGCGGAGTGAACACTGAAGCTTTCTTT. Translated, it gives CASSLHWGGVNTEAFF. The V and J genes are TRBV5-6 and TRBJ1-1, with D possibly TRBD1 on 5 matching bases. V was clipped by 1 base and J by 0 bases, with 13 bases between them. Looked up from germline, CDR1 is SGHDT and CDR2 is YYEEEE. CDR3 length: 16 residues.

This chain links TRBV18 with TRBJ2-2; a possible D gene is TRBD2 (6 bases). V lost 0 bases and J 6 bases, leaving 11 bases between the germline ends. Germline V gene lookup returns CDR1 KGHSH and CDR2 LQKENI. CDR3 length: 15 amino acids. The CDR3 loop is CASSPPNGSPGELFF. The CDR3 coding sequence is TGTGCCAGCTCACCACCGAACGGGAGCCCCGGGGAGCTGTTTTTT.